The present TCR beta chain was sequenced within a study of blood T cells in healthy people across ages. The CDR3 is made up of 13 amino acids. The V gene's germline CDR1 is SGHTA and CDR2 FQGNSA. Next came a second PCR, run for roughly 6 to 11 cycles, which used a sample-barcoded 5' primer along with a J-beta primer mix. Every individual sample yielded 2.5 million or more paired-end reads (each containing CDR3). TCRdb reprocessed the 5' RACE reads with MiXCR, giving one entry per CDR3 protein. This sample has about a million distinct CDR3 sequences, with 45% to 50% found just once. Source material: blood. This receptor was obtained from a man aged 30 to 39 in good health. The chain couples TRBV7-2 to TRBJ2-4; D unresolved. The better agreement between TRBJ2-7 and the DNA end casts doubt on the J call. The CDR3 is CASSLLDLYEQYF. The CDR3 region has the DNA TGTGCCAGCAGCTTACTAGATCTCTACGAGCAGTACTTC.